The 10 T cell receptor beta chains in this list originate from one sample, sequenced in a study of cytomegalovirus exposure and HLA in healthy donors. The repertoire was sequenced with immunoSEQ multiplex PCR; TCRdb's copy has only in-frame clones and lacks some. The sample comprises 200,000 to 300,000 clones, about 90% of which are singletons, and about 12% rests with the top ten. Sequencing was done on a sample of PBMCs. These receptor sequences come from a man aged 18 to 30 in good health and CMV-seropositive.

CDR3 loop: CASSLESPGYGYTF. DNA of the CDR3: TGTGCCAGCAGCTTAGAGAGCCCTGGGTATGGCTACACCTTC. J is TRBJ1-2 and V is TRBV7-6; D uncertain. Per the germline V gene, CDR1 is SGHVS and CDR2 is FNYEAQ. The CDR3 is 14 residues long. With 1 base removed from V and 5 bases from J, the gap between germline ends came to 11 bases.

The V call is TRBV27, the J call TRBJ2-3; TRBD2 might be the D (6 bases). Germline loops: CDR1 MNHEY, CDR2 SMNVEV (reference sequence). CDR3 size: 15 residues. Trimming shortened V by 10 bases and J by 2 bases, and 19 bases separated the two germline ends. The CDR3 protein is CATIGGTGPTDTQYF. The CDR3 DNA follows: TGTGCCACCATCGGAGGGACGGGGCCCACAGATACGCAGTATTTT.

J is TRBJ2-7 and V is TRBV6-5, with 7 nucleotides matching TRBD2. This CDR3 has 14 amino acids. After removal of 5 bases from V and 2 bases from J, the junction contained 6 bases not matched to a gene. In germline, CDR1 is MNHEY, CDR2 SVGAGI. CDR3 coding DNA: TGTGCCAGCAGTAGCACGAGCGGGACCTACGAGCAGTACTTC. This gives the protein CASSSTSGTYEQYF.

The chain has TRBV9 and TRBJ2-1; 10 positions match TRBD2. V was pared by 7 bases and J by 2 bases, with 6 bases of the junction left unmatched. From germline, CDR1 is SGDLS and CDR2 YYNGEE. CDR3 length equals 15 residues. The CDR3 reads CASAPLAGAYNEQFF. The DNA of the CDR3 is TGTGCCAGCGCCCCCCTAGCGGGGGCCTACAATGAGCAGTTCTTC.

The chain has TRBV6-1 and TRBJ2-1; D is perhaps TRBD1 (5 bases). V was trimmed by 4 bases and J by 8 bases, leaving 6 bases between them. This CDR3 contains 11 residues. Per the germline V gene, CDR1 is MNHNS and CDR2 is SASEGT. CDR3 protein: CASSAGYEQFF. In DNA, the CDR3 is TGTGCCAGCAGTGCAGGGTATGAGCAGTTCTTC.

The V call is TRBV29-1, the J call TRBJ1-5; the match to TRBD1 covers 8 bases. Germline V gene data show CDR1 as SQVTM and CDR2 as ANQGSEA. CDR3 length: 16 amino acids. J gave up 7 bases and V 3 bases, and 14 bases lay outside the gene matches. Written as DNA, the CDR3 is TGCAGCGTTGAGTCGGGGAGTCGTGACAGGGGCCAGCCCCAGCATTTT. Translation: CSVESGSRDRGQPQHF.

This chain uses TRBV7-8 with TRBJ1-2, with D unclear. Trimming removed 1 base from V and 7 bases from J, with 13 bases in between. The CDR3 totals 14 residues. Germline V CDR1 and CDR2: SGHVS, FQNEAQ. CDR3 region: CASSLVEVSPGYTF. DNA of the CDR3: TGTGCCAGCAGCTTAGTAGAAGTATCCCCTGGCTACACCTTC.

The J gene is TRBJ2-1, the V gene TRBV5-4; 12 bases agree with TRBD2. With 3 bases clipped from V and 7 bases from J, the junction kept 8 bases outside the gene matches. The germline V gene has CDR1 SGHNT and CDR2 YYREEE (reference sequence). This CDR3 comprises 16 residues. The CDR3 protein is CASSSGLAGMSNEQFF. In nucleotides, the CDR3 is TGTGCCAGCAGCTCAGGACTAGCGGGGATGTCAAATGAGCAGTTCTTC.

The chain carries TRBV19 and TRBJ2-7, with 10 bases lining up with TRBD2. This CDR3 contains 18 residues. From germline, CDR1 is LNHDA and CDR2 SQIVND (reference sequence). The trim removed 4 bases at V and 0 bases at J, leaving 12 bases unmatched. CDR3 protein: CASSTLPPVAGGSYEQYF. The CDR3, as DNA: TGTGCCAGTAGTACCCTGCCGCCCGTAGCGGGAGGCTCCTACGAGCAGTACTTC.

V and J are TRBV28 and TRBJ1-2; D uncertain. The CDR3 has 14 amino acids. V lost 4 bases, J lost 4 bases, and 13 bases lay in between. Germline V gene lookup returns CDR1 MDHEN and CDR2 SYDVKM. The CDR3 here is CASSSLQEVYGYTF. In DNA, the CDR3 is TGTGCCAGCAGTTCCCTCCAGGAGGTCTATGGCTACACCTTC.